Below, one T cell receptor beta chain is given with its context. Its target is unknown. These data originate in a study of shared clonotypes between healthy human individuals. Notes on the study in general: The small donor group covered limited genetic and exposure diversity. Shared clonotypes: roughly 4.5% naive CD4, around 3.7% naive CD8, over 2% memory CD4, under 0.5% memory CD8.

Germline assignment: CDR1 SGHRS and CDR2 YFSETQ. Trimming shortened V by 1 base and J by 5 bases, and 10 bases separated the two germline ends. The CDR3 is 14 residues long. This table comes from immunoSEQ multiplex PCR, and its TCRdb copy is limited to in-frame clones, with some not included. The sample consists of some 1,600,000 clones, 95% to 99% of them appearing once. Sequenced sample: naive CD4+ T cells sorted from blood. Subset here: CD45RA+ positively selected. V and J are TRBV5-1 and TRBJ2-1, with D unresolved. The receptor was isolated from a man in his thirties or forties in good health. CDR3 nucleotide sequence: TGCGCCAGCAGCTTGCGGCTAGAAAACAATGAGCAGTTCTTC. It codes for CASSLRLENNEQFF.